These T cell receptor beta chains were read from a single sample in a study of type 1 regulatory T cells. These TCRs are of unknown antigen specificity. Via MiXCR, TCRdb re-called the reads, giving one row per CDR3 protein. The repertoire has about 71,000 distinct CDR3 sequences, about 20% of them found once; the top ten carry roughly 8.3%. Material: cultured type 1 regulatory T (Tr1) cells, either the whole culture or a sorted fraction (not recorded which). Every receptor here comes from a human donor in good health. Each CDR3 is given with its conserved first and last residue. D genes are given only for firm matches. Where a row states a size, it is once, few, many or the class of an expanded clone; other rows omit it.

size	V	D	J	CDR3	DNA
few	TRBV5-6	TRBD2	TRBJ2-1	CASVRAGGPYNEQFF	TGTGCCAGCGTTCGAGCGGGAGGCCCCTACAATGAGCAGTTCTTC
NA	TRBV20-1	NA	TRBJ2-5	CSARDVGTVQETQYF	TGCAGTGCTAGAGACGTCGGGACGGTCCAAGAGACCCAGTACTTC
NA	TRBV9	TRBD2	TRBJ2-3	CASTSLQAGGTDTQYF	TGTGCCAGCACCTCCCTACAAGCGGGAGGGACAGATACGCAGTATTTT
few	TRBV12-3/TRBV12-4	TRBD1	TRBJ2-7	CASSFGQGTYEQYF	TGTGCCAGCAGTTTCGGACAGGGAACCTACGAGCAGTACTTC
NA	TRBV20-1	TRBD2	TRBJ2-1	CSARPQKGGRRNEQFF	TGCAGTGCTAGGCCCCAAAAGGGCGGGAGAAGGAATGAGCAGTTCTTC
NA	TRBV7-9	NA	TRBJ1-5	CASSWGDQPQHF	TGTGCCAGCAGTTGGGGGGATCAGCCCCAGCATTTT
NA	TRBV20-1	TRBD2	TRBJ2-1	CSARAAGRVNEQFF	TGCAGTGCTAGAGCGGCGGGGAGGGTCAATGAGCAGTTCTTC
once	TRBV7-2	NA	TRBJ2-3	CASGPVSAQYF	TGTGCCAGCGGCCCGGTTTCGGCGCAGTATTTT
many	TRBV7-2	NA	TRBJ1-4	CASSRTRSGEKLFF	TGTGCCAGCAGCCGGACCCGCTCGGGGGAAAAACTGTTTTTT
NA	TRBV5-1	NA	TRBJ2-6	CASSLLTSGANVLTF	TGCGCCAGCAGCCTCCTCACGTCTGGGGCCAACGTCCTGACTTTC
few	TRBV5-5	TRBD2	TRBJ2-3	CASSLANLAGGPTDTQYF	TGTGCCAGCAGCTTGGCGAACCTAGCGGGAGGGCCAACAGATACGCAGTATTTT
NA	TRBV5-1	NA	TRBJ2-7	CASSLVGREYEQYF	TGCGCCAGCAGCTTGGTTGGCAGAGAATACGAGCAGTACTTC
NA	TRBV27	TRBD2	TRBJ2-3	CASSLGLADPDTQYF	TGTGCCAGCAGTTTGGGACTAGCGGATCCAGATACGCAGTATTTT
NA	TRBV20-1	NA	TRBJ2-7	CSAPRGGARNEQYF	TGCAGTGCTCCGAGGGGCGGCGCTAGGAACGAGCAGTACTTC
NA	TRBV20-1	NA	TRBJ1-1	CSSPSGQAQEAFF	TGCAGTTCCCCTTCGGGACAAGCCCAAGAAGCTTTCTTT
NA	TRBV5-1	NA	TRBJ1-5	CASSLGKHQPQHF	TGCGCCAGCAGCTTGGGAAAGCATCAGCCCCAGCATTTT
NA	TRBV12-2	NA	TRBJ2-7	CASRYTSGPAYEQYF	TGTGCAAGTCGCTACACTAGCGGCCCTGCCTACGAGCAGTACTTC
NA	TRBV6-5	NA	TRBJ1-2	CASSPGTEVRSYGYTF	TGTGCCAGCAGTCCCGGGACCGAGGTCAGGAGCTATGGCTACACCTTC
few	TRBV3-1	NA	TRBJ1-1	CASSQGTSEAFF	TGTGCCAGCAGCCAGGGGACAAGCGAAGCTTTCTTT
NA	TRBV5-5	TRBD2	TRBJ2-7	CASSLGTSLSYEQYF	TGTGCCAGCAGCTTGGGGACTAGCTTGTCCTACGAGCAGTACTTC
few	TRBV7-2	TRBD1	TRBJ2-7	CASSSTGQGSYEQYF	TGTGCCAGCAGCTCCACCGGACAGGGGAGCTACGAGCAGTACTTC
few	TRBV3-1	TRBD2	TRBJ2-1	CASSPPLSGIYNEQFF	TGTGCCAGCAGCCCTCCTCTCAGCGGGATTTACAATGAGCAGTTCTTC
NA	TRBV27	NA	TRBJ2-7	CASSYRVRDEQYF	TGTGCCAGCAGTTACAGGGTGAGGGACGAGCAGTACTTC
few	TRBV7-2	NA	TRBJ1-1	CASSLAMTQPNTEAFF	TGTGCCAGCAGCTTAGCGATGACACAGCCGAACACTGAAGCTTTCTTT
few	TRBV5-1	TRBD1	TRBJ2-7	CASSSTGNEQYF	TGCGCCAGCAGCTCGACAGGGAACGAGCAGTACTTC
once	TRBV20-1	TRBD1	TRBJ2-7	CSARGQRRGNYEQYF	TGCAGTGCTAGGGGACAGAGGCGAGGGAATTACGAGCAGTACTTC
NA	TRBV7-9	NA	TRBJ2-5	CALGGWETQYF	TGTGCCCTCGGGGGATGGGAGACCCAGTACTTC
NA	TRBV5-5	NA	TRBJ2-3	CASSFYICSARIAGGITDTQYF	NA
many	TRBV2	NA	TRBJ1-4	CASSGLAEKLFF	TGTGCCAGCAGTGGTTTAGCTGAAAAACTGTTTTTT
few	TRBV4-2	NA	TRBJ2-3	CASSRSEASTDTQYF	TGTGCCAGCAGCCGAAGCGAAGCTAGCACAGATACGCAGTATTTT
NA	TRBV20-1	NA	TRBJ2-2	CSARDVLADNTGELFF	TGCAGTGCTAGAGATGTTTTGGCGGATAACACCGGGGAGCTGTTTTTT
many	TRBV18	NA	TRBJ1-5	CASSPPRAHGPQPQHF	TGTGCCAGCTCACCACCGAGGGCACATGGGCCTCAGCCCCAGCATTTT
NA	TRBV30	NA	TRBJ2-4	CAWKQGNIQYF	TGTGCCTGGAAGCAGGGAAACATTCAGTACTTC
few	TRBV6-1	TRBD1	TRBJ1-5	CASTGGGNQPQHF	TGTGCCAGCACAGGGGGGGGCAATCAGCCCCAGCATTTT
NA	TRBV20-1	TRBD1	TRBJ1-5	CSARDLAGGELHSNQPQHF	TGCAGTGCTAGAGATCTGGCAGGGGGCGAACTCCATAGCAATCAGCCCCAGCATTTT
NA	TRBV5-6	NA	TRBJ2-3	CASSSPGQTDTQYF	TGTGCCAGCAGCTCCCCTGGACAGACAGATACGCAGTATTTT
NA	TRBV28	TRBD2	TRBJ2-5	CASSPPISWGGETQYF	TGTGCCAGCAGTCCCCCAATTAGCTGGGGGGGAGAGACCCAGTACTTC
NA	TRBV20-1	TRBD1	TRBJ2-7	CSARQGQKVYEQYF	TGCAGTGCCCGCCAGGGACAGAAAGTCTACGAGCAGTACTTC
NA	TRBV6-5	NA	TRBJ2-3	CASSYSILLSTDTQYF	TGTGCCAGCAGTTACTCGATTCTCCTAAGCACAGATACGCAGTATTTT
few	TRBV24-1	TRBD1	TRBJ2-7	CATSTNRGQQYF	TGTGCCACCAGTACGAACAGGGGGCAGCAGTACTTC
NA	TRBV7-2	NA	TRBJ2-7	CASSFRTYEQYF	TGTGCCAGCAGCTTTCGGACATACGAGCAGTACTTC
few	TRBV29-1	NA	TRBJ2-5	CSVGVQQETQYF	TGCAGCGTTGGAGTCCAACAAGAGACCCAGTACTTC
few	TRBV12-3/TRBV12-4	NA	TRBJ2-7	CASRTTGTNEQYF	TGTGCCAGCAGAACCACAGGGACGAACGAGCAGTACTTC
few	TRBV20-1	TRBD2	TRBJ2-5	CSALWGGETQYF	TGCAGTGCTCTCTGGGGGGGAGAGACCCAGTACTTC
few	TRBV7-2	TRBD2	TRBJ2-1	CASSSSGTSGRREQFF	TGTGCCAGCAGCTCATCCGGGACTAGCGGGAGGCGTGAGCAGTTCTTC
NA	TRBV5-4	NA	TRBJ2-2	CATKTEGAPTGELFF	TGTGCCACTAAAACGGAGGGAGCTCCCACCGGGGAGCTGTTTTTT
NA	TRBV9	NA	TRBJ2-3	CASSPRRKRASSTDTQYF	TGTGCCAGCAGCCCTCGTCGGAAGCGGGCGTCTAGCACAGATACGCAGTATTTT
NA	TRBV18	NA	TRBJ1-1	CASSRTVNTEAFF	TGTGCCAGCTCTAGGACAGTGAACACTGAAGCTTTCTTT
NA	TRBV10-3	NA	TRBJ2-1	CAIRGLGDEQFF	TGTGCCATCAGGGGACTCGGCGATGAGCAGTTCTTC
few	TRBV20-1	TRBD2	TRBJ2-7	CSAPKREWGEQYF	TGCAGTGCCCCGAAGCGGGAATGGGGCGAGCAGTACTTC
many	TRBV12-3/TRBV12-4	NA	TRBJ1-5	CASTFGGSQPQHF	TGTGCCAGCACCTTTGGAGGTAGTCAGCCCCAGCATTTT
few	TRBV7-2	NA	TRBJ1-5	CASSLVDSVEPQHF	TGTGCCAGCAGCTTAGTTGACAGCGTTGAGCCCCAGCATTTT